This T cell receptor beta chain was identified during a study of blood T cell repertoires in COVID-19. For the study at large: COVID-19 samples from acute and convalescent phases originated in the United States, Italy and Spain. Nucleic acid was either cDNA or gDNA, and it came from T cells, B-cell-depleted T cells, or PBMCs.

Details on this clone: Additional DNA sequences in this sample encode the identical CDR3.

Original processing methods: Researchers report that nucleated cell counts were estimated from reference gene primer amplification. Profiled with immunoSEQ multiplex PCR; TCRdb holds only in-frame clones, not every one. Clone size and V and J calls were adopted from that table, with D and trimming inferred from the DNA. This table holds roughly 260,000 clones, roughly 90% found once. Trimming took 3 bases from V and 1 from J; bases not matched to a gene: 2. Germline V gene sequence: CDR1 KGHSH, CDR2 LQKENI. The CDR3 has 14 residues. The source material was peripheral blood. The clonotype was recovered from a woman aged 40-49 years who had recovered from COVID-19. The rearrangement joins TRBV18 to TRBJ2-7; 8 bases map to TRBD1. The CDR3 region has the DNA TGTGCCAGCTCACCGGGGACAGGTTCCTACGAGCAGTACTTC. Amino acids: CASSPGTGSYEQYF.